This is a list of T cell receptor beta chains from one sample in a study of T cells in narcolepsy. TCRdb keeps only in-frame clones here, not all; method: immunoSEQ multiplex PCR. The sample contains about 24,000 clones, around 63% of which appear only once. Sequenced input: memory (CD45RA-) CD4+ T cells from blood. The receptors were gathered from a human donor in good health. Both conserved end residues are part of each CDR3. The order of the fields is D gene, V gene, J gene, clone size, CDR3 DNA, CDR3 protein. The D gene is left open where the match is weak. Clone size, where shown, is once, few, many, or a class for clones that have expanded.

>.|TRBV28|TRBJ2-7|.
TGTGCCAGCAGGACCGGGACGTCCTCCTACGAGCAGTACTTC
CASRTGTSSYEQYF
>.|TRBV7-2|TRBJ1-4|.
TGTGCCAGCAGACCCGGTGGGGCGGCCGAAAATGAAAAACTGTTTTTT
CASRPGGAAENEKLFF
>TRBD2|TRBV2|TRBJ2-7|.
TGTGCCAGCAGCGCCTGGGGGACTAGCGGCTCCTACGAGCAGTACTTC
CASSAWGTSGSYEQYF
>TRBD1|TRBV4-1|TRBJ1-3|.
TGCGCCAGCAGCCAAGACCCACCCGATTTCGGGACAGTCGATTTGGCAAACACCATATATTTT
CASSQDPPDFGTVDLANTIYF
>TRBD1|TRBV30|TRBJ1-3|.
TGTGCCTGGAGGACAGGGCATCGTGGAAACACCATATATTTT
CAWRTGHRGNTIYF
>TRBD1|TRBV5-1|TRBJ1-6|.
TGCGCCAGCAGCGACCGGACAGGGGGCTCGGATTCACCCCTCCACTTT
CASSDRTGGSDSPLHF
>.|TRBV18|TRBJ1-6|.
TGTGCCAGCTCAGCCCGGGACACCGAATCACCCCTCCACTTT
CASSARDTESPLHF
>.|TRBV29-1|TRBJ1-3|.
TGCAGCGTTGAAGGGACGGGCGGACGCCCCATATATTTT
CSVEGTGGRPIYF
>TRBD1|TRBV6-1|TRBJ1-2|.
TGTGCCAGCAGTCACAGACAGGGGGCGGAAGGCTACACCTTC
CASSHRQGAEGYTF
>.|TRBV2|TRBJ1-1|.
TGTGCCAGCAGGCTACGGACAGACACTGAAGCTTTCTTT
CASRLRTDTEAFF
>.|TRBV6-1|TRBJ1-5|.
TGTGCCAGCAGTGAATACATTATACAGGGCAATCAGCCCCAGCATTTT
CASSEYIIQGNQPQHF
>.|TRBV5-1|TRBJ2-3|.
TGCGCCAGCAGCTCGCCAGTTGAACTCCCTGGACGTAGCACAGATACGCAGTATTTT
CASSSPVELPGRSTDTQYF
>.|TRBV11-2|TRBJ2-1|.
TGTGCCAGCAGTTCAATACGACGGACCCCCGAGCAGTTCTTC
CASSSIRRTPEQFF
>TRBD1|TRBV27|TRBJ2-5|once
TGTGCCCGCAGTACTGGGACAGGGGGGGTGGAGACCCAGTACTTC
CARSTGTGGVETQYF
>.|TRBV28|TRBJ2-4|.
TGTGCCAGCAGTCTACAGGCGAACATTCAGTACTTC
CASSLQANIQYF
>TRBD2|TRBV11-3|TRBJ2-2|.
TGTGCCAGCAGCCGCAGCGGGGTCGAAACCGGGGAGCTGTTTTTT
CASSRSGVETGELFF
>TRBD1|TRBV2|TRBJ2-3|.
TGTGCCAGCAGGAGGGGGCCAGATACAGATACGCAGTATTTT
CASRRGPDTDTQYF
>.|TRBV19|TRBJ1-6|few
TGTGCCAGTAGTATTGAGGGCACGGAGAGGGCCCCCCTCCACTTT
CASSIEGTERAPLHF
>.|TRBV10-3|TRBJ1-4|.
TGTGCCATCAGTGGGGGCCCCCTGACTAATGAAAAACTGTTTTTT
CAISGGPLTNEKLFF
>TRBD1|TRBV5-1|TRBJ2-6|.
TGCGCCAGCAGCTTGGAAAGACAGGGCACTTACTCTGGGGCCAACGTCCTGACTTTC
CASSLERQGTYSGANVLTF
>.|TRBV28|TRBJ1-4|few
TGTGCCAGCAGTGTGGTGGTTAGTGAAAAACTGTTTTTT
CASSVVVSEKLFF
>TRBD2|TRBV18|TRBJ2-1|few
TGTGCCAGCTCACAAACTAGCGTCATTGAGCAGTTCTTC
CASSQTSVIEQFF
>TRBD2|TRBV27|TRBJ2-3|.
TGTGCCAGCAGTGTACTCGGGACTATAGCAGATACGCAGTATTTT
CASSVLGTIADTQYF
>.|TRBV5-6|TRBJ2-5|.
TGTGCCAGCAGCTTCATAGGGCAACACCAGGGGACCCAGTACTTC
CASSFIGQHQGTQYF
>.|TRBV18|TRBJ1-2|.
TGTGCCAGCTCACCTGTTCCGGGGTCAGGGGGCTACACCTTC
CASSPVPGSGGYTF
>TRBD2|TRBV2|TRBJ2-3|.
TGTGCCAGCAGGAGGCTGACTAGCGGGGGAGATACGCAGTATTTT
CASRRLTSGGDTQYF